The 16 T cell receptor beta chains reported below all come from one sample, sequenced in a study of prognosis after radiotherapy for stage I lung cancer. Genomic DNA was subjected to two-round multiplex PCR for amplification of TCR beta CDR3. Amplification in first-round PCR relied on primers specific to each TRBV and TRBJ gene. One entry per CDR3 protein, called by TCRdb with MiXCR from the multiplex PCR reads. Seen here are about 25,000 distinct CDR3 sequences, 36% observed once, and the top ten hold 62%. Sample: PBMCs, taken before or after stereotactic body radiation therapy (not recorded which). These receptors came from a donor older than 45 with non-small cell lung cancer.

This clonotype was observed at least ten times. The V and J genes are TRBV7-2 and TRBJ1-2; 9 positions agree with TRBD1. CDR3 length: 16 amino acids. Per germline, CDR1 SGHTA and CDR2 FQGNSA. V was pared by 4 bases and J by 5 bases, with 11 bases of the junction left unmatched. The chain's CDR3 is CASSSRDRVVRYGYTF. In DNA, the CDR3 is TGTGCCAGCAGCTCTCGGGACAGGGTGGTTCGATATGGCTACACCTTC. Filled out from reference TRBV7-2 and TRBJ1-2, the complete variable domain reads GAGVSQSPSNKVTEKGKDVELRCDPISGHTALYWYRQSLGQGLEFLIYFQGNSAPDKSGLPSDRFSAERTGGSVSTLTIQRTQQEDSAVYLCASSSRDRVVRYGYTFGSGTRLTVV.

This clonotype was seen a few times. A much larger clone lies a single base off, so this may be a read error. The chain combines TRBV5-1 with TRBJ1-1, with 8 bases aligning to TRBD1. V trimming: 3 bases; J trimming: 0 bases; junction bases outside the gene matches: 4. The CDR3 has 15 amino acids. The germline V gene encodes CDR1 SGHRS and CDR2 YFSETQ. CDR3 sequence reads: CASSSGTGMNTEAFF. CDR3 nucleotide sequence: TGCGCCAGCAGCTCTGGGACAGGCATGAACACTGAAGCTTTCTTT.

This clonotype was detected only a few times. A much larger clone is a single base away; this may be a read error. The V call is TRBV30, the J call TRBJ1-2; D is ambiguous. Trimming pared 2 bases from V and 10 bases from J, leaving 20 bases between. CDR1 is GTSNPN, CDR2 SVGIG, per germline (reference sequence). This CDR3 is built from 14 residues. DNA for the CDR3: TGTGCCTGGAGTAACCGAAGGAGTCAGAGGATCTACACCTTC. Amino acid sequence: CAWSNRRSQRIYTF.

About this clonotype: This likely traces to a read error, being one base from a far larger clone. The rearrangement links TRBV6-5 to TRBJ1-1; D is undetermined. Between the trimmed V and J ends, which lost 10 bases and 5 bases, there was a span of 20 bases. From germline, CDR1 is MNHEY and CDR2 SVGAGI. This CDR3 is built from 14 residues. CDR3 loop: CAITSWGGGTEAFF. Here the CDR3 DNA reads TGTGCCATCACCTCCTGGGGAGGTGGAACTGAAGCTTTCTTT.

This clonotype has ten or more counts. This chain connects TRBV24-1 to TRBJ1-5, with D possibly matching TRBD1 (5 bases). V lost 7 bases and J lost 4, with 13 bases in between. This CDR3 contains 14 residues. Germline assignment: CDR1 KGHDR and CDR2 SFDVKD. For the CDR3, the DNA is TGTGCCACCAGCCGAGGGGCTCCTAATCAGCCCCAGCATTTT. This gives the protein CATSRGAPNQPQHF.

Comments on this clonotype: It may be a read error: a sequence one base away is much more abundant. The chain links TRBV4-2 to TRBJ2-7, with D perhaps matching TRBD2 (6 bases). Germline V gene data show CDR1 as LGHNA and CDR2 as YNFKEQ. The length of the CDR3 is 14 residues. DNA of the CDR3: TGTGTCAGCAAACTAAGTGCGGGGTCCTACGAGCAGTACTTC. It encodes CVSKLSAGSYEQYF.

In regard to this clonotype: A much larger clone sits a single nucleotide away, making a read error possible. The chain's CDR3 is CAGRTQGAGANVLTF. CDR3 DNA: TGTGCCGGCAGAACACAGGGAGCTGGGGCCAACGTCCTGACTTTC. The chain has TRBV6-1 and TRBJ2-6, with D perhaps TRBD1 (6 bases). Germline V lookup: CDR1 MNHNS, CDR2 SASEGT. The CDR3 runs to 15 residues.

The genes are TRBV5-4 and TRBJ2-3; D uncertain. Germline assignment: CDR1 SGHNT and CDR2 YYREEE (reference sequence). The V end lost 0 bases, the J end lost 4 bases, and 9 bases lay between the germline ends. This CDR3 has 14 residues. The CDR3: CASSLGSQSDTQYF. DNA for the CDR3: TGTGCCAGCAGCTTGGGGAGTCAGTCAGATACGCAGTATTTT.

The chain combines TRBV7-6 with TRBJ2-2; possible D gene TRBD2, 5 bases. The V end lost 5 bases, the J end lost 2 bases, and 15 bases lay between the germline ends. From germline, CDR1 is SGHVS and CDR2 FNYEAQ. The length of the CDR3 is 16 residues. The CDR3 spells CASSLRASRNTGELFF. For the CDR3, the DNA is TGTGCCAGCAGCCTAAGGGCTAGCCGTAACACCGGGGAGCTGTTTTTT.

This clonotype was seen many times. This sequence joins TRBV5-1 and TRBJ2-1; TRBD1 is a possible D gene (6 bases). CDR1 and CDR2 (germline): SGHRS, YFSETQ. CDR3 size: 13 residues. Trimming took 2 bases from V and 10 from J, leaving 13 bases between them. CDR3 amino acids: CASSFITGLEQFF. CDR3 coding DNA: TGCGCCAGCAGCTTTATCACAGGGTTGGAGCAGTTCTTC.

This clonotype showed up many times. This chain connects TRBV28 to TRBJ1-1, with TRBD1 identical over 10 bases. The length of the CDR3 is 17 residues. Trimming cost V 4 bases and J 0 bases; bases outside gene matches: 8. Germline V gives CDR1 MDHEN, CDR2 SYDVKM. Here the CDR3 reads CASSSGTGVGVNTEAFF. DNA for the CDR3: TGTGCCAGCAGTTCCGGGACAGGGGTAGGCGTGAACACTGAAGCTTTCTTT.

This clonotype has just a few counts. J is TRBJ2-1 and V is TRBV5-1; D gene uncertain. Trimming took 1 base from V and 9 from J, leaving 5 bases between them. Germline V gives CDR1 SGHRS, CDR2 YFSETQ. The CDR3 consists of 11 residues. CDR3 protein: CASSLSAEQFF. For the CDR3, the DNA is TGCGCCAGCAGCTTGTCTGCTGAGCAGTTCTTC. The full variable domain, its missing parts supplied by reference TRBV5-1 and TRBJ2-1, is KAGVTQTPRYLIKTRGQQVTLSCSPISGHRSVSWYQQTPGQGLQFLFEYFSETQRNKGNFPGRFSGRQFSNSRSEMNVSTLELGDSALYLCASSLSAEQFFGPGTRLTVL.

Points on this clonotype: Here the CDR3 omits its conserved ending phenylalanine or tryptophan, so a read error is the likely source. This chain connects TRBV24-1 to TRBJ2-1; 11 nucleotides align to TRBD2. Germline values: CDR1 KGHDR, CDR2 SFDVKD. The CDR3 consists of 15 residues. CDR3 nucleotide sequence: TGTACCACCAGTGCAACGAGACTAGCGGGAAAGGAGCAGTTCTCC. Protein sequence: CTTSATRLAGKEQFS.

Concerning this clonotype itself: At one boundary the junction diverges from the germline segment, which might be a read error. CDR3 coding DNA: TGTGCCAGCAGTGGGAGGGGAGGTCACACCCGGGAGCTGTTTTTT. It is translated as CASSGRGGHTRELFF. The chain joins TRBV6-1 to TRBJ2-2, with TRBD2 as a possible D gene (6 bases). Germline CDR1 reads MNHNS; CDR2 reads SASEGT. The CDR3 covers 15 residues.

This clonotype showed up many times. The DNA for the CDR3 is TGTGCCAGCAGCTCAGACCGAGCCGGGAGGGGTTACAATGAGCAGTTCTTC. Its protein product is CASSSDRAGRGYNEQFF. This chain joins TRBV11-2 and TRBJ2-1; 8 bases map to TRBD2. V shed 4 bases, J shed 4 bases, and the junction held 12 bases outside the gene matches. CDR1 SGHAT and CDR2 FQNNGV come from the germline V gene. The CDR3 is 17 residues long.

This clonotype appeared many times. The chain combines TRBV7-9 with TRBJ2-7, with 9 bases identical to TRBD2. CDR3 size: 16 residues. Germline loops: CDR1 SEHNR, CDR2 FQNEAQ (reference sequence). V was clipped by 5 bases and J by 2 bases; unmatched bases: 10. CDR3 sequence: CASSPWRGGRTYEQYF. In DNA, the CDR3 is TGTGCCAGCAGCCCCTGGCGGGGGGGGAGGACCTACGAGCAGTACTTC. The full variable domain, with the rest looked up from reference TRBV7-9 and TRBJ2-7, is DTGVSQNPRHKITKRGQNVTFRCDPISEHNRLYWYRQTLGQGPEFLTYFQNEAQLEKSRLLSDRFSAERPKGSFSTLEIQRTEQGDSAMYLCASSPWRGGRTYEQYFGPGTRLTVT.